The 14 T cell receptor beta chains below come from one sample, sequenced in a study of blood T cell repertoires in COVID-19. TCRdb's copy holds only in-frame clones and misses some; the assay was immunoSEQ multiplex PCR. Among about 350,000 clones listed, 88% were seen once. The sequencing sample was made of PBMCs or T cells enriched from blood (not recorded which). These receptors came from a woman in her thirties who had been exposed to COVID-19.

V gene TRBV28 combines with J gene TRBJ1-4; 7 nucleotides align to TRBD1. The trim removed 7 bases at V and 0 bases at J, leaving 8 bases unmatched. In germline, CDR1 is MDHEN, CDR2 SYDVKM. The CDR3 has 16 residues. The CDR3 sequence: CASTTPGGATNEKLFF. The DNA for the CDR3 is TGTGCCAGCACAACCCCAGGGGGAGCAACTAATGAAAAACTGTTTTTT.

This clone has just one count. The chain is built from TRBV5-1 and TRBJ1-4; D remains unclear. CDR1 and CDR2 (germline): SGHRS, YFSETQ. The CDR3 has 15 residues. V lost 2 bases to trimming and J lost 0 bases, with 8 bases between them. In nucleotides, the CDR3 is TGCGCCAGCAGCTTACAAGCGTCAACTAATGAAAAACTGTTTTTT. Translating it yields CASSLQASTNEKLFF.

V usage is TRBV24-1 and J usage is TRBJ2-1, with D possibly being TRBD1 (6 bases). The CDR3 spans 13 residues. The V end lost 3 bases, the J end lost 6 bases, and 8 bases lay between the germline ends. Per the germline V gene, CDR1 is KGHDR and CDR2 is SFDVKD. The DNA for the CDR3 is TGTGCCACCAGTGATCACAGGGTCAATGAGCAGTTCTTC. Its translation: CATSDHRVNEQFF.

This clone was detected only once. This chain joins TRBV10-1 and TRBJ2-1; TRBD2 matches 8 bases. Germline V gene lookup returns CDR1 WNHNN and CDR2 SYGVQD (reference sequence). This CDR3 contains 14 residues. The J segment lost 6 bases and the V segment lost 1 base, leaving 2 bases of the junction unmatched. CDR3 DNA: TGCGCCAGCAGTGAGTATGGACTAGCCAATGAGCAGTTCTTC. Protein product: CASSEYGLANEQFF.

The J gene is TRBJ1-5, the V gene TRBV30; D is ambiguous. CDR3 length: 13 amino acids. CDR1 and CDR2 from the germline V gene are GTSNPN and SVGIG (reference sequence). V lost 2 bases to trimming and J lost 0 bases, with 5 bases between them. DNA of the CDR3: TGTGCCTGGAGTTTATTTAGCAATCAGCCCCAGCATTTT. Translation gives CAWSLFSNQPQHF.

The rearrangement uses TRBV5-8 and TRBJ1-1; unclear D gene. The CDR3 is 13 amino acids. CDR1 is SGHTS, CDR2 YDEGEE, per germline. Trimming pared 3 bases from V and 11 bases from J, leaving 17 bases between. This chain's CDR3 is CASSSYNGEIAFF. CDR3 DNA: TGTGCCAGCAGCTCCTACAACGGGGAGATTGCTTTCTTT.

The genes are TRBV5-1 and TRBJ1-3; 7 bases map to TRBD1. V was pared by 2 bases and J by 3 bases, with 11 bases of the junction left unmatched. Germline-derived CDR1 and CDR2 are SGHRS and YFSETQ. The CDR3 runs to 17 residues. CDR3 sequence (DNA): TGCGCCAGCAGCTTAGGCCGACAGGGAGCGGTTGGAAACACCATATATTTT. Translated: CASSLGRQGAVGNTIYF.

V usage is TRBV10-3 and J usage is TRBJ1-4; D is unresolved. Trimming removed 3 bases from V and 3 bases from J, with 11 bases in between. CDR1 is ENHRY and CDR2 is SYGVKD in the germline V gene. CDR3 length: 15 residues. The CDR3 spells CAISDPTSSNEKLFF. In DNA form, the CDR3 reads TGTGCCATCAGTGACCCAACTAGCTCTAATGAAAAACTGTTTTTT.

The rearrangement links TRBV9 to TRBJ1-2; TRBD1 agrees at 8 bases. The J segment lost 0 bases and the V segment lost 2 bases, leaving 6 bases of the junction unmatched. The germline V gene encodes CDR1 SGDLS and CDR2 YYNGEE. This CDR3 has 16 amino acids. The CDR3 sequence: CASSVTGQASNYGYTF. CDR3 DNA: TGTGCCAGCAGCGTTACGGGACAGGCCTCTAACTATGGCTACACCTTC.

The V call is TRBV10-2, the J call TRBJ1-2; 9 bases line up with TRBD1. V lost 4 bases to trimming and J lost 8 bases; unmatched junction nucleotides: 5. The CDR3 totals 13 residues. CDR1 WSHSY and CDR2 SAAADI come from the germline V gene. This chain's CDR3 is CASSGQGDGGYTF. CDR3 bases: TGCGCCAGCAGTGGACAGGGGGACGGGGGCTACACCTTC.

The chain links TRBV4-1 to TRBJ1-5; 7 positions agree with TRBD1. Germline assignment: CDR1 MGHRA and CDR2 YSYEKL. CDR3 length equals 19 residues. The V and J ends lost 4 bases and 0 bases, in that order; junction bases with no gene match: 15. The CDR3 DNA sequence: TGCGCCAGCAGCCCGGACCCTTTCCGGGACAGCTATAGCAATCAGCCCCAGCATTTT. It translates to CASSPDPFRDSYSNQPQHF.

The chain recombines TRBV30 with TRBJ2-7; D is possibly TRBD1 (6 bases). CDR1 GTSNPN and CDR2 SVGIG come from the germline V gene (reference sequence). CDR3 size: 12 residues. V was pared by 2 bases and J by 3 bases, with 8 bases between. CDR3: CAWSTGNYEQYF. CDR3 sequence (DNA): TGTGCCTGGAGTACAGGGAACTACGAGCAGTACTTC.

The V and J genes are TRBV6-4 and TRBJ1-2, with TRBD1 matching over 8 bases. The CDR3 length is 15 residues. V lost 4 bases, J lost 8 bases, and 12 bases stayed unmatched. Germline-derived CDR1 and CDR2 are MRHNA and SNTAGT. The CDR3 protein is CASSARGDRGGGYTF. For the CDR3, the DNA is TGTGCCAGCAGTGCCCGGGGCGACAGGGGAGGCGGCTACACCTTC.

This rearrangement joins TRBV12-3 or TRBV12-4 to TRBJ1-1, with 7 bases aligning to TRBD1. V shed 4 bases and J 7 bases; nucleotides not matched to a gene: 6. The CDR3 has 13 residues. Here the CDR3 DNA reads TGTGCCAGCAGTTCCACAGGGGAATATGAAGCTTTCTTT. It yields the protein CASSSTGEYEAFF.